This T cell receptor beta chain was recovered during a study of control samples from healthy donors and cancer patients. Using immunoSEQ multiplex PCR, the repertoire was profiled, and TCRdb retains in-frame clones only, with some absent. This sample yields 130,000 to 150,000 clones, of which 80% to 90% are seen a single time; roughly 8.7% belongs to the top ten. V was clipped by 5 bases and J by 9 bases, with 11 bases between them. There are 12 residues in the CDR3. Germline CDR1 SGHVS, CDR2 FQNEAQ. The sample consisted of blood. The clonotype comes from a woman in her twenties or thirties in good health. The rearrangement links TRBV7-8 to TRBJ2-1; D is undetermined. The chain's CDR3 is CASSRIRVEQFF. DNA of the CDR3: TGTGCCAGCAGCCGTATTCGGGTTGAGCAGTTCTTC.